Presented here are 4 T cell receptor beta chains from one specimen sequenced in a study of blood T cell repertoires in COVID-19. TCRdb keeps only in-frame clones here, not all; method: immunoSEQ multiplex PCR. The table includes 150,000 to 200,000 clones, 88% detected once. Sequenced sample: PBMCs or T cells enriched from blood (not recorded which). The receptors were gathered from a woman under 30 who had recovered from COVID-19.

The V gene is TRBV24-1, the J gene TRBJ2-3; D may be TRBD1 (6 bases). V gave up 3 bases and J gave up 0 bases, with 15 bases separating them. CDR3 length equals 17 residues. Germline-derived CDR1 and CDR2 are KGHDR and SFDVKD. The CDR3 DNA reads as TGTGCCACCAGTGATCCAACAGGGAGTTTTAGCACAGATACGCAGTATTTT. This gives the protein CATSDPTGSFSTDTQYF.

This rearrangement joins TRBV19 to TRBJ2-3; 12 nucleotides match TRBD2. V gave up 10 bases and J gave up 3 bases; unmatched junction bases: 8. Per the germline V gene, CDR1 is LNHDA and CDR2 is SQIVND (reference sequence). The CDR3 length is 15 residues. CDR3 amino acids: CATSGRAPGTDTQYF. In DNA form, the CDR3 reads TGTGCCACTAGCGGGAGGGCCCCCGGGACAGATACGCAGTATTTT.

The chain uses TRBV11-2 and TRBJ1-3; D not certain. Trimming took 5 bases from V and 0 from J, leaving 8 bases between them. CDR1 and CDR2 (germline): SGHAT, FQNNGV. The CDR3 extends over 14 amino acids. The CDR3 coding sequence is TGTGCCAGCAGCCCCGGGAACTCTGGAAACACCATATATTTT. Its protein product is CASSPGNSGNTIYF.

The genes are TRBV21-1 and TRBJ2-7; TRBD2 is taken as the D call from the table, unchecked against the DNA. TRBV21-1 is a pseudogene segment. CDR3 length equals 12 residues. The CDR3 spells CAPRTGDYEQYF. CDR3 nucleotide sequence: TGTGCCCCTCGCACGGGGGACTACGAGCAGTACTTC.